This T cell receptor beta chain was captured in a study of Ad26.COV2.S vaccination and SARS-CoV-2 variants. Background on the study: A COV1001 Ad26.COV2.S trial-arm participant provided the sample. Donor got 5x10^10 or 1x10^11 viral particles of Ad26.COV2.S.

Overall study results and limits: A substantial breadth of spike-specific CD8+ and CD4+ T cell responses after vaccination has been reported. Analyses of TCR breadth and depth may have underestimated total T cell responses.

On this clone itself: Its antigen is as yet unknown.

Treatment given: about 20 received Ad26.COV2.S at low or high dose, single or two shots; about 5 received placebo; per-sample allocation not given. At day 63 after the first vaccine or placebo injection, samples were drawn. This CDR3 region has 16 residues. CDR1 and CDR2 from the germline V gene are LGHDT and YNNKEL (reference sequence). Trimming stripped 1 base from V and 7 bases from J, with 17 bases between. TCRdb keeps only in-frame clones here, not all; method: immunoSEQ multiplex PCR. The table lists about 320,000 clones, roughly 86% of them singletons. This receptor was identified in a person aged 18 to 59 who received the Ad26.COV2.S COVID-19 vaccine or a placebo. The starting material was peripheral blood, obtained in a trial of Ad26.COV2.S vaccine versus placebo. This chain connects TRBV3-1 (or the pseudogene TRBV3-2) to TRBJ2-1, with D perhaps matching TRBD2 (5 bases). The CDR3 protein is CASSQVRPTGENEQFF. In DNA, the CDR3 is TGTGCCAGCAGCCAAGTACGACCCACCGGGGAAAATGAGCAGTTCTTC.